Following are 2 T cell receptor beta chains from one sample sequenced in a study of metastatic and nonmetastatic thyroid tumors. Thyroid surgery was preceded by no treatment in any patient. TCRdb re-called clones from the PCR reads using MiXCR. The sample records some 8,500 clones, about a third being singletons. The sequencing input was tumor tissue. The receptors come from a female donor with papillary thyroid cancer or a benign thyroid nodule (not recorded which). Some clones in this sample may be carry-over from other donors' samples.

This clone was seen repeatedly, ten times or more. The chain recombines TRBV4-1 with TRBJ2-5; D perhaps matches TRBD1 (5 bases). The germline V gene encodes CDR1 MGHRA and CDR2 YSYEKL. The CDR3 loop spans 12 amino acids. Between the trimmed V and J ends, which lost 8 bases and 0 bases, there was a span of 7 bases. CDR3 residues: CASGRDQETQYF. The CDR3 DNA sequence: TGCGCCAGCGGCAGGGACCAAGAGACCCAGTACTTC.

This clone turned up a few times. The gene calls are TRBV6-1 and TRBJ2-3; D gene ambiguous. From germline, CDR1 is MNHNS and CDR2 SASEGT. The CDR3 covers 13 residues. Trimming shortened V by 4 bases and J by 2 bases, and 7 bases separated the two germline ends. Written as DNA, the CDR3 is TGTGCCAGCAGTGGATCCAACACAGATACGCAGTATTTT. It is translated as CASSGSNTDTQYF.